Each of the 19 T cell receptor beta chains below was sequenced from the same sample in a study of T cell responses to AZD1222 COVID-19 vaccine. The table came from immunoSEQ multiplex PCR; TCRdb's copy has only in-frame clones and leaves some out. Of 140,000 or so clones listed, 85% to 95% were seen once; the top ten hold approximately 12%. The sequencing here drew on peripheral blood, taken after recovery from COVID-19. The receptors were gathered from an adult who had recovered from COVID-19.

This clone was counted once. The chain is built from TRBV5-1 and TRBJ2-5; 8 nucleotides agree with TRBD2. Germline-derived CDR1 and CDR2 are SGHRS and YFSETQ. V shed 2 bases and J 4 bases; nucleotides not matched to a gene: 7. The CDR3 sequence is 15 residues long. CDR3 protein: CASSFQRETAETQYF. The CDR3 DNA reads TGCGCCAGCAGCTTCCAGCGGGAGACGGCAGAGACCCAGTACTTC.

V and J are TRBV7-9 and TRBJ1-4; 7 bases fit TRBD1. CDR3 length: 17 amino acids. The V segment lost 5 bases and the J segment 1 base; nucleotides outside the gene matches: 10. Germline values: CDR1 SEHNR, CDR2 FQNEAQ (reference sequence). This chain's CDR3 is CASSEQGRGKTNEKLFF. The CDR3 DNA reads TGTGCCAGCAGCGAACAGGGGAGAGGGAAAACTAATGAAAAACTGTTTTTT.

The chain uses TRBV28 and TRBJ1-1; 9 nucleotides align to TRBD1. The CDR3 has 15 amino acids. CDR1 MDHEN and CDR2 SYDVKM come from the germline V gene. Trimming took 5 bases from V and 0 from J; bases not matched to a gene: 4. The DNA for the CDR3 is TGTGCCAGCAGTCACAGGGGGCTTATGAACACTGAAGCTTTCTTT. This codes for CASSHRGLMNTEAFF.

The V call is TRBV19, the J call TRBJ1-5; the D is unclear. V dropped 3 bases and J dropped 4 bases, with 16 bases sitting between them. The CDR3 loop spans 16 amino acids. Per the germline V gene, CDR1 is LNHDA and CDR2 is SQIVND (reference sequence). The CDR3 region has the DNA TGTGCCAGTAGTATTGATCCCCCGCCGGCGAATCAGCCCCAGCATTTT. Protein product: CASSIDPPPANQPQHF.

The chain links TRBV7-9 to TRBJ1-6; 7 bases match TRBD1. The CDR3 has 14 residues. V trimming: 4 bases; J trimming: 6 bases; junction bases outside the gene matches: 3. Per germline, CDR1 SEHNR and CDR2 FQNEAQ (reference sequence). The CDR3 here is CASSSGQLNSPLHF. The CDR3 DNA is TGTGCCAGCAGCTCGGGACAGCTTAATTCACCCCTCCACTTT.

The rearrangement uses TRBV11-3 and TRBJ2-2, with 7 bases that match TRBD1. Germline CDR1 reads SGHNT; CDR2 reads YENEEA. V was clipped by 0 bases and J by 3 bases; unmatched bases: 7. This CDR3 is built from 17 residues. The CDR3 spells CASSLDKAGGYTGELFF. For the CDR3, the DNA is TGTGCCAGCAGCTTAGATAAGGCAGGGGGATACACCGGGGAGCTGTTTTTT.

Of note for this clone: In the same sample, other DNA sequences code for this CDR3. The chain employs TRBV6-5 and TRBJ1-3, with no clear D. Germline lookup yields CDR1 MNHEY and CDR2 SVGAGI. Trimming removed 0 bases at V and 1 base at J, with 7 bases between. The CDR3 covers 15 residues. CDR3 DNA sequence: TGTGCCAGCAGTTACTCGTCCAGTTCTGGAAACACCATATATTTT. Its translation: CASSYSSSSGNTIYF.

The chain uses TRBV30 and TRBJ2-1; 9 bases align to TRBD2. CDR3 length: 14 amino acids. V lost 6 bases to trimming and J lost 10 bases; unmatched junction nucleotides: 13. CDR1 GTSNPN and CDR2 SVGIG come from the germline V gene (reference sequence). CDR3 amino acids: CACSKGTSRGEQFF. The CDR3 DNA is TGTGCCTGTTCCAAAGGGACTAGCCGAGGGGAGCAGTTCTTC.

The CDR3 region has the DNA TGCGCCAGCAGCCAAGAGTGGACAGGACCATACGAGCAGTACTTC. Its translation is CASSQEWTGPYEQYF. The V and J genes are TRBV4-1 and TRBJ2-7; 7 positions match TRBD1. This CDR3 contains 15 residues. Germline V gene sequence: CDR1 MGHRA, CDR2 YSYEKL. V shed 0 bases, J shed 4 bases, and the junction held 6 bases outside the gene matches.

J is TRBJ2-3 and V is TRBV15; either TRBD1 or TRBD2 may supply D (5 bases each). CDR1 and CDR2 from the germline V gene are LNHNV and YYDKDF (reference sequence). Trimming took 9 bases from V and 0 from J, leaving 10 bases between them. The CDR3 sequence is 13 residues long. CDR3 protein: CATRDGSTDTQYF. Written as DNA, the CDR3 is TGTGCCACAAGGGACGGCAGCACAGATACGCAGTATTTT.

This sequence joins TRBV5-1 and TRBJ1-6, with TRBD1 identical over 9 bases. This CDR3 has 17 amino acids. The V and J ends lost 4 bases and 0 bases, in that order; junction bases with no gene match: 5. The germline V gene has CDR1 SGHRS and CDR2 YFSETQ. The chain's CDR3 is CASSLGQGSSYNSPLHF. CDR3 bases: TGCGCCAGCAGCCTAGGACAGGGGAGCTCCTATAATTCACCCCTCCACTTT. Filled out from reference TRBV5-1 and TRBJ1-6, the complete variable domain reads KAGVTQTPRYLIKTRGQQVTLSCSPISGHRSVSWYQQTPGQGLQFLFEYFSETQRNKGNFPGRFSGRQFSNSRSEMNVSTLELGDSALYLCASSLGQGSSYNSPLHFGNGTRLTVT.

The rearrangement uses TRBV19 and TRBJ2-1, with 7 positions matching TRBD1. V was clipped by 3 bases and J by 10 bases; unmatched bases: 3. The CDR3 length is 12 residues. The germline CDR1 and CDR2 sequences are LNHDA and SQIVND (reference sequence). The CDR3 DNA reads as TGTGCCAGTAGTATGACAGGGAACGAGCAGTTCTTC. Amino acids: CASSMTGNEQFF.

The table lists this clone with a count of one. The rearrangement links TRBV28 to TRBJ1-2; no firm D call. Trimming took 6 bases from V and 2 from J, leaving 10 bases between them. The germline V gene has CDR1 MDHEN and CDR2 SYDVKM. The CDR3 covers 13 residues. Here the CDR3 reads CASSTISNYGYTF. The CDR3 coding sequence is TGTGCCAGCAGCACTATATCCAACTATGGCTACACCTTC.

This chain's CDR3 is CASSQESPWTEEGTNSPLHF. As DNA, the CDR3 is TGTGCCAGCAGCCAAGAGAGCCCTTGGACAGAAGAAGGGACGAATTCACCCCTCCACTTT. The rearrangement joins TRBV3-1 (or the pseudogene TRBV3-2) to TRBJ1-6; weak D call: TRBD1 (6 bases). V was pared by 0 bases and J by 7 bases, with 25 bases between. CDR1 LGHDT and CDR2 YNNKEL come from the germline V gene (reference sequence). CDR3 length: 20 amino acids.

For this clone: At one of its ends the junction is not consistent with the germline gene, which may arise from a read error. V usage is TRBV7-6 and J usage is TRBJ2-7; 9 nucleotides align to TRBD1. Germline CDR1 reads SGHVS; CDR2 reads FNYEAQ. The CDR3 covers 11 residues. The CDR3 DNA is TGTGCCAGCAGCGCCCGGGACAGGGTGAACTTC. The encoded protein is CASSARDRVNF.

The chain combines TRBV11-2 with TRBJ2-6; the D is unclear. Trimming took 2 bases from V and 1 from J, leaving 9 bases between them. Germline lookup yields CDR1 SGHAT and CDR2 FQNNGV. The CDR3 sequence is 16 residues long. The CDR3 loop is CASSLFTRSGANVLTF. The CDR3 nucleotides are TGTGCCAGCAGCTTATTTACCCGATCTGGGGCCAACGTCCTGACTTTC. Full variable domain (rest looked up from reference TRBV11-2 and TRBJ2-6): EAGVAQSPRYKIIEKRQSVAFWCNPISGHATLYWYQQILGQGPKLLIQFQNNGVVDDSQLPKDRFSAERLKGVDSTLKIQPAKLEDSAVYLCASSLFTRSGANVLTFGAGSRLTVL.

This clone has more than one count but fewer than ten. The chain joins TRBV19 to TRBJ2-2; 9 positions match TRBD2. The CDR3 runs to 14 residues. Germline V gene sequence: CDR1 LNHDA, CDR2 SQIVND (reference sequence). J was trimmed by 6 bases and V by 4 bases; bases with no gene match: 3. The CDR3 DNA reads TGTGCCAGTAGTAGTATAGCGGGAGCCGGGGAGCTGTTTTTT. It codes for CASSSIAGAGELFF.

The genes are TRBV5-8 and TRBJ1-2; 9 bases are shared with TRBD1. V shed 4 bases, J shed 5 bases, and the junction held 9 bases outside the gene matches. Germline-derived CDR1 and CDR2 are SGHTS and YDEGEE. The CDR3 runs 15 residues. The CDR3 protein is CASSNWDREGYGYTF. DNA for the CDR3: TGTGCCAGCAGCAACTGGGACAGGGAGGGGTATGGCTACACCTTC.

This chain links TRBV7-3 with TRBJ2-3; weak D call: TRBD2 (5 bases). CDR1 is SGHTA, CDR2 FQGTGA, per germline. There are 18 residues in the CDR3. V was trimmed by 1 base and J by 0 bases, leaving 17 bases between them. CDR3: CASSLNSYGGSSTDTQYF. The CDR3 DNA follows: TGTGCCAGCAGCTTAAATTCCTACGGCGGGTCTAGCACAGATACGCAGTATTTT.